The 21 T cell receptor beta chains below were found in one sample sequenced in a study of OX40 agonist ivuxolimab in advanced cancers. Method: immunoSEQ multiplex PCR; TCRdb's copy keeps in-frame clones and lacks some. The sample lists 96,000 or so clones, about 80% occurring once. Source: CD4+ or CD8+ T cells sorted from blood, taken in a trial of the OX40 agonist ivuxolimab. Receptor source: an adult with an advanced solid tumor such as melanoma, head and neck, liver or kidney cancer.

The CDR3 bases are TGCAGTGCTAGTCGGGGGGGCGAGCAGTACTTC. Translated: CSASRGGEQYF. The chain is built from TRBV20-1 and TRBJ2-7, with 8 nucleotides matching TRBD2. V lost 3 bases, J lost 6 bases, and 1 base stayed unmatched. Germline values: CDR1 DFQATT, CDR2 SNEGSKA (reference sequence). This CDR3 is built from 11 residues.

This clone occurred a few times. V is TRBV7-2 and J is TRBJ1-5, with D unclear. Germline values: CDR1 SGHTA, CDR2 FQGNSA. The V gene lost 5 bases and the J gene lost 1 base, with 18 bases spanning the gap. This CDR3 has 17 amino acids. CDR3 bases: TGTGCCAGCAGCCCATCCAGAGACCCATGGAGCAATCAGCCCCAGCATTTT. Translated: CASSPSRDPWSNQPQHF.

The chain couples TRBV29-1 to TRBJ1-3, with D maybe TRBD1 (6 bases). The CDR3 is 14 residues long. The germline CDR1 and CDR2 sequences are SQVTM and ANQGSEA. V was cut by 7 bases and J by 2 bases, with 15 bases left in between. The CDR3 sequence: CSAQRGGTGNTIYF. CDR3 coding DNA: TGCAGCGCCCAACGAGGGGGAACTGGAAACACCATATATTTT. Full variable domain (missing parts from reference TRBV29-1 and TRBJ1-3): SAVISQKPSRDICQRGTSLTIQCQVDSQVTMMFWYRQQPGQSLTLIATANQGSEATYESGFVIDKFPISRPNLTFSTLTVSNMSPEDSSIYLCSAQRGGTGNTIYFGEGSWLTVV.

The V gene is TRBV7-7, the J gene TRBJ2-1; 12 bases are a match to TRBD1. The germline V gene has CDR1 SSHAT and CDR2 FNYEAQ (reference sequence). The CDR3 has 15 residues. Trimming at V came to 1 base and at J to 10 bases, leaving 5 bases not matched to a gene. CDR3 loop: CASSLEGQGANEQFF. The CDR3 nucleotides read TGTGCCAGCAGCTTAGAGGGACAGGGGGCTAACGAGCAGTTCTTC.

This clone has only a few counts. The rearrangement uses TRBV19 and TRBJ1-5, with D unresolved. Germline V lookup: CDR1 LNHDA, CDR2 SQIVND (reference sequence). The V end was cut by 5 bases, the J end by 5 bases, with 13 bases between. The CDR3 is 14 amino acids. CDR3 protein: CASSGGRADQPQHF. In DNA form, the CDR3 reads TGTGCCAGTAGTGGTGGACGGGCAGATCAGCCCCAGCATTTT. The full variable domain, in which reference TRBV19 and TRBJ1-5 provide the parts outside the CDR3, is DGGITQSPKYLFRKEGQNVTLSCEQNLNHDAMYWYRQDPGQGLRLIYYSQIVNDFQKGDIAEGYSVSREKKESFPLTVTSAQKNPTAFYLCASSGGRADQPQHFGDGTRLSIL.

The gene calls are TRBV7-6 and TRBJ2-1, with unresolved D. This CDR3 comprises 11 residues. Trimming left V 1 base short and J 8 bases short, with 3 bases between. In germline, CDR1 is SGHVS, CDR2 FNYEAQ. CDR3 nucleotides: TGTGCCAGCAGCTTAGGACATGAGCAGTTCTTC. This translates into CASSLGHEQFF.

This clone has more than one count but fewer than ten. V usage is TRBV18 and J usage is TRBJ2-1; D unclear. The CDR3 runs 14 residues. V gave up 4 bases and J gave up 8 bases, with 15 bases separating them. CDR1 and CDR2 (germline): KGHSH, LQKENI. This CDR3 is CASSRDPLSYEQFF. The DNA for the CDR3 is TGTGCCAGCTCACGAGACCCCCTATCATATGAGCAGTTCTTC.

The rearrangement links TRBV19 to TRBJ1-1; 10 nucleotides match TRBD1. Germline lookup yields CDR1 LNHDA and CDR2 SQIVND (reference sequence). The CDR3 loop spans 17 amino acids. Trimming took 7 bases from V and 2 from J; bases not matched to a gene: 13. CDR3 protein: CASTRGWDRGLNTEAFF. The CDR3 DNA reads TGTGCCAGTACCCGAGGGTGGGACAGGGGACTCAACACTGAAGCTTTCTTT.

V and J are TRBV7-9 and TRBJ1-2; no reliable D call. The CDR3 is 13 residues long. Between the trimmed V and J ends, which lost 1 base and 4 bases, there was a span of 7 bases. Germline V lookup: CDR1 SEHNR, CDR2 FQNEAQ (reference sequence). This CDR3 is CASSLGHIYGYTF. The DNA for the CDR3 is TGTGCCAGCAGCTTAGGTCATATCTATGGCTACACCTTC. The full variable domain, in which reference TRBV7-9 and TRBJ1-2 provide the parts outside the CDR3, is DTGVSQNPRHKITKRGQNVTFRCDPISEHNRLYWYRQTLGQGPEFLTYFQNEAQLEKSRLLSDRFSAERPKGSFSTLEIQRTEQGDSAMYLCASSLGHIYGYTFGSGTRLTVV.

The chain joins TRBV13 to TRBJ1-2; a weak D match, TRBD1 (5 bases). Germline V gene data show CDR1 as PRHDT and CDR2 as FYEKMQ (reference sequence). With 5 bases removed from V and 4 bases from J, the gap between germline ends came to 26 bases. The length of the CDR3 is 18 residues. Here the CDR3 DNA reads TGTGCCAGCAGCGCCGACCCCTATAATTCCGGGACTGGCTATGGCTACACCTTC. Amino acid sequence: CASSADPYNSGTGYGYTF.

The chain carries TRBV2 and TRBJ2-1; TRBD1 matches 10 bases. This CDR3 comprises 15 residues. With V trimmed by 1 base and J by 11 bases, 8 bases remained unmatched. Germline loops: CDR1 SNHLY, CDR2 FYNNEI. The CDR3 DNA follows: TGTGCCAGCAGTGAAGGTGACAGGGGGCCCCTCCAGCAGTTCTTC. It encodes CASSEGDRGPLQQFF.

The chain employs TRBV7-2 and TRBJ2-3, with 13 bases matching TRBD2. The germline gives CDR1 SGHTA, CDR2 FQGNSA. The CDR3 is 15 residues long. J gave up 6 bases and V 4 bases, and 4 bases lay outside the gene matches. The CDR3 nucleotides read TGTGCCAGCAGCTGGACTAGCGGGAGTAGGGATACGCAGTATTTT. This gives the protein CASSWTSGSRDTQYF.

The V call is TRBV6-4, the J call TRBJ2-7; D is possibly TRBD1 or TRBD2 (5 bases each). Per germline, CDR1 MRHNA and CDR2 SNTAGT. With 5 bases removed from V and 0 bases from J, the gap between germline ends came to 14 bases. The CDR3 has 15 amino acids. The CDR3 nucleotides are TGTGCCAGCAGTTACGACCGGGACCTCTCCTACGAGCAGTACTTC. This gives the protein CASSYDRDLSYEQYF.

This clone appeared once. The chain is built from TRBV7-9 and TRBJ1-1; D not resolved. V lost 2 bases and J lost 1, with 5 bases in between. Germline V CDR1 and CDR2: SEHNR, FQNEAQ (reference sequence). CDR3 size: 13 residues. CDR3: CASSLHSNTEAFF. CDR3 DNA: TGTGCCAGCAGCTTACACTCGAACACTGAAGCTTTCTTT.

The CDR3, as DNA: TGTGCCAGCAGTATTGTCTCTGGGGCCAACGTCCTGACTTTC. It codes for CASSIVSGANVLTF. The chain is built from TRBV7-9 and TRBJ2-6; unclear D gene. Between the trimmed V and J ends, which lost 6 bases and 0 bases, there was a span of 6 bases. The length of the CDR3 is 14 residues. CDR1 SEHNR and CDR2 FQNEAQ come from the germline V gene (reference sequence).

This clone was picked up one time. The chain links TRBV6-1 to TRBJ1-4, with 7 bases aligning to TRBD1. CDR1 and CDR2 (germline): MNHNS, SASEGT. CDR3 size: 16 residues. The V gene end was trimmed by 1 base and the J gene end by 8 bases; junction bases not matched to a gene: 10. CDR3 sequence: CASSEGQGGGSEKLFF. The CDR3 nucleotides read TGTGCCAGCAGTGAAGGACAGGGAGGGGGCAGCGAAAAACTGTTTTTT.

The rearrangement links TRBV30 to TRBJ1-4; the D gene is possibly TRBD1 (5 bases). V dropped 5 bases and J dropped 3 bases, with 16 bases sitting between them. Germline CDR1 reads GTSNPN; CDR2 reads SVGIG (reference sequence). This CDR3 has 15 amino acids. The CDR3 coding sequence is TGTGCCTGGGGCTCCGCGACAGCCTCTAATGAAAAACTGTTTTTT. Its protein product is CAWGSATASNEKLFF.

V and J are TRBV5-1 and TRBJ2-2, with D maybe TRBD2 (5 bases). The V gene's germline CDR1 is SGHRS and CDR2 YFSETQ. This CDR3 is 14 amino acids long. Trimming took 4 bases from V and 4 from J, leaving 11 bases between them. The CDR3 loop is CASSPEGSTGELFF. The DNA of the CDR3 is TGCGCCAGCAGCCCCGAGGGTTCCACCGGGGAGCTGTTTTTT.

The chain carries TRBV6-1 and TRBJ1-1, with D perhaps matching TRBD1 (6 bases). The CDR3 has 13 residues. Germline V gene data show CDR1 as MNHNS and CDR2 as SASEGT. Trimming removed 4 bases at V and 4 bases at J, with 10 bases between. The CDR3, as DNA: TGTGCCAGCAGTGGGGTAGGGGGCACTGAAGCTTTCTTT. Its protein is CASSGVGGTEAFF.

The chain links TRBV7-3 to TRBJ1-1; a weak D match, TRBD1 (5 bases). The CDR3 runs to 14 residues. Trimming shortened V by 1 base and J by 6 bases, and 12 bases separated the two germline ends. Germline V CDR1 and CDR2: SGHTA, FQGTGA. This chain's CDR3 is CASSLRGSGSEAFF. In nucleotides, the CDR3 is TGTGCCAGCAGCTTAAGGGGATCAGGGTCTGAAGCTTTCTTT.

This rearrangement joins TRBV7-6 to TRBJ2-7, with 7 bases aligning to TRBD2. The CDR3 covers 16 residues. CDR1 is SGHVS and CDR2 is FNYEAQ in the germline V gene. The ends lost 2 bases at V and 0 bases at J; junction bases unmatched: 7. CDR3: CASSLMKGGSSYEQYF. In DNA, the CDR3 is TGTGCCAGCAGCTTAATGAAGGGAGGGAGCTCCTACGAGCAGTACTTC.